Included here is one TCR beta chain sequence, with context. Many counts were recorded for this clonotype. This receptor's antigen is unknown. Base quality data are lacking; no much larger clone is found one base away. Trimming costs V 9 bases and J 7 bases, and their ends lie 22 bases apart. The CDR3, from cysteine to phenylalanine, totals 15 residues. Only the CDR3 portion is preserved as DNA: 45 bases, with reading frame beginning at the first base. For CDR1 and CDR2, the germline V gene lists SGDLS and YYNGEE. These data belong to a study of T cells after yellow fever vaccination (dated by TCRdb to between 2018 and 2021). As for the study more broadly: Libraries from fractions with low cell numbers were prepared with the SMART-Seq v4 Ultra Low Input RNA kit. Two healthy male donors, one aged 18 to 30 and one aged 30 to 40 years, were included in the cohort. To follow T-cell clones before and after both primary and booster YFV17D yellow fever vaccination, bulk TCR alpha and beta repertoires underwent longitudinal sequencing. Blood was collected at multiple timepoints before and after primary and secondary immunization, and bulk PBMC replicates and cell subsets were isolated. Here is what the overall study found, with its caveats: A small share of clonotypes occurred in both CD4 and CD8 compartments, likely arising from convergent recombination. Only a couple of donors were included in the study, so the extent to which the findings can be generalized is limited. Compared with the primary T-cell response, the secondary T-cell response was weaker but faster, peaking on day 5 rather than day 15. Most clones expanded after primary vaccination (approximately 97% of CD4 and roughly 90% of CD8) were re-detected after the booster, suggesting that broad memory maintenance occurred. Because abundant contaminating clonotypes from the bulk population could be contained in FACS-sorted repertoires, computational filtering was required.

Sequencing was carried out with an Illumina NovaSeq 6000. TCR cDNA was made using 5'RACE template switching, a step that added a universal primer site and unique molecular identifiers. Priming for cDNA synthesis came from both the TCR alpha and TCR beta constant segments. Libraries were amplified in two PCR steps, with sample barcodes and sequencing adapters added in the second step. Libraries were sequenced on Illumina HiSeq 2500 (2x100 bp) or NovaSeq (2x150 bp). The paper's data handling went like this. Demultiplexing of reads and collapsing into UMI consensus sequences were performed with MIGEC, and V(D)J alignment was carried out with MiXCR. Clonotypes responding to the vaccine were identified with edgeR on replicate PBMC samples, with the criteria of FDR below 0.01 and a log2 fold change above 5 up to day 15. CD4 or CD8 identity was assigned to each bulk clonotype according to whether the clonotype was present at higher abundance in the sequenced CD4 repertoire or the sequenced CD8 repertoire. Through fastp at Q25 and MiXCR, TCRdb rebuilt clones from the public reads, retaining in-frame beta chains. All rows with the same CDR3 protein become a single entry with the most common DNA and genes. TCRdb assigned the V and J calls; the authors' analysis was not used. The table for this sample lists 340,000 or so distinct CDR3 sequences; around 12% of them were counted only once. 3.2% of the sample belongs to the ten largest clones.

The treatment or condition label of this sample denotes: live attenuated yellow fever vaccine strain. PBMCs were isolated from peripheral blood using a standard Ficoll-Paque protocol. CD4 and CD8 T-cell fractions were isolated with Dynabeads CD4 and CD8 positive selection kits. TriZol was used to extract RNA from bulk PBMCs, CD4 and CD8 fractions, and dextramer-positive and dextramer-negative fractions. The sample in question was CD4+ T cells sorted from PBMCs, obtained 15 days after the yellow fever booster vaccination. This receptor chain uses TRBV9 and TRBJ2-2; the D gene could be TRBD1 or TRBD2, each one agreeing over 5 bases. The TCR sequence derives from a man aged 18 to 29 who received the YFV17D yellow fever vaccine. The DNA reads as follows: TGTGCCACCCCACGGGACCCCCCCCGTGGCGGGGAGCTGTTTTTT. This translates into CATPRDPPRGGELFF.